This TCR beta chain comes out of a study of cytomegalovirus exposure and HLA in healthy donors. CDR3 length: 17 amino acids. V gave up 3 bases and J gave up 4 bases; unmatched junction bases: 13. Germline V gene sequence: CDR1 LNHDA, CDR2 SQIVND (reference sequence). Produced via immunoSEQ multiplex PCR; TCRdb's table is partial and in-frame only. The table has around 95,000 clones, roughly 85% seen once. This chain connects TRBV19 to TRBJ2-3; the match to TRBD2 covers 7 bases. The sequenced sample consisted of PBMCs. This TCR was sampled from a young man in good health and CMV-seropositive. CDR3 residues: CASSIEIAGAAADTQYF. As DNA, the CDR3 is TGTGCCAGTAGTATTGAGATCGCGGGAGCCGCGGCAGATACGCAGTATTTT. The full variable domain, in which reference TRBV19 and TRBJ2-3 provide the parts outside the CDR3, is DGGITQSPKYLFRKEGQNVTLSCEQNLNHDAMYWYRQDPGQGLRLIYYSQIVNDFQKGDIAEGYSVSREKKESFPLTVTSAQKNPTAFYLCASSIEIAGAAADTQYFGPGTRLTVL.